This T cell receptor beta chain was found in a study of T cell responses to AZD1222 COVID-19 vaccine. Study-wide results and caveats: Baseline serostatus was positive in only six AZD1222 recipients.

The method was immunoSEQ multiplex PCR; TCRdb's version includes in-frame clones alone and lacks a portion of them. Of some 120,000 clones listed, about 90% are singletons. Remarks on this clone: As yet, its antigen is unknown.

Per germline, CDR1 SGDLS and CDR2 YYNGEE. The CDR3 runs 16 residues. V shed 0 bases and J 4 bases; nucleotides not matched to a gene: 8. The TCR sequence derives from an adult in good health. Sequenced material: peripheral blood, taken on day 0 of AZD1222 vaccination. J is TRBJ1-2 and V is TRBV9, with 8 bases lining up with TRBD1. The CDR3 DNA is TGTGCCAGCAGCGTAGGATCGGGACAGGTGTCCTATGGCTACACCTTC. This gives the protein CASSVGSGQVSYGYTF.